The 10 T cell receptor beta chains below come from one sample, sequenced in a study of CD8 T cells in Susac syndrome. Random hexamers primed reverse transcription of about 0.5 to 1 ug RNA. TCRdb re-derived calls from the immunoSEQ multiplex PCR reads in MiXCR, one entry per CDR3 protein. The data contain roughly 110,000 distinct CDR3 sequences, 85% to 95% of them singletons. Sequenced: CD8+ T cells from PBMCs. These receptors were obtained from a human donor in good health.

In the case of this clonotype: The junction departs from germline at one end; a sequencing error may be responsible. The chain couples TRBV7-9 to TRBJ1-1, with TRBD1 as a possible D gene (6 bases). This CDR3 spans 14 amino acids. Per germline, CDR1 SEHNR and CDR2 FQNEAQ (reference sequence). The CDR3 DNA reads TGTGCCAGCAGCCCAACCACAGGGAACGCTGAAGCTTTCTTT. Translation gives CASSPTTGNAEAFF.

The chain carries TRBV19 and TRBJ1-2; D is unclear. The CDR3 loop spans 15 amino acids. Trimming took off 3 bases at V and 8 bases at J, with 19 bases between the two ends. Looked up from germline, CDR1 is LNHDA and CDR2 is SQIVND (reference sequence). The CDR3 reads CASSIGPTITGGYTF. DNA for the CDR3: TGTGCCAGTAGTATCGGGCCGACCATAACTGGGGGCTACACCTTC. Looking up the rest from reference TRBV19 and TRBJ1-2 gives the full variable domain: DGGITQSPKYLFRKEGQNVTLSCEQNLNHDAMYWYRQDPGQGLRLIYYSQIVNDFQKGDIAEGYSVSREKKESFPLTVTSAQKNPTAFYLCASSIGPTITGGYTFGSGTRLTVV.

V usage is TRBV14 and J usage is TRBJ1-6, with a tentative D call TRBD1 (6 bases). V lost 1 base to trimming and J lost 9 bases, with 16 bases between them. Germline CDR1 SGHDN, CDR2 FVKESK. The CDR3 runs to 16 residues. CDR3 amino acids: CASSQGGQRNFSPLHF. The CDR3 DNA is TGTGCCAGCAGCCAAGGAGGACAGAGAAATTTTTCACCCCTCCACTTT. Full variable domain (outside the CDR3, taken from reference TRBV14 and TRBJ1-6): EAGVTQFPSHSVIEKGQTVTLRCDPISGHDNLYWYRRVMGKEIKFLLHFVKESKQDESGMPNNRFLAERTGGTYSTLKVQPAELEDSGVYFCASSQGGQRNFSPLHFGNGTRLTVT.

In this sample, this clonotype turned up a few times. The gene calls are TRBV28 and TRBJ2-7; D unresolved. CDR3 length: 16 residues. The germline CDR1 and CDR2 sequences are MDHEN and SYDVKM. Trimming removed 3 bases at V and 5 bases at J, with 20 bases between. Written as DNA, the CDR3 is TGTGCCAGCAGTTTTAGTTCCGGATCTGGATTGAACGAGCAGTACTTC. Protein product: CASSFSSGSGLNEQYF.

The gene calls are TRBV30 and TRBJ1-2; TRBD1 matches at 7 bases. Germline loops: CDR1 GTSNPN, CDR2 SVGIG (reference sequence). The V segment lost 0 bases and the J segment 8 bases; nucleotides outside the gene matches: 6. The CDR3 sequence is 13 residues long. The CDR3: CAWSVKGAQGYTF. Here the CDR3 DNA reads TGTGCCTGGAGTGTAAAGGGGGCGCAGGGCTACACCTTC.

The rearrangement joins TRBV2 to TRBJ1-5, with D uncertain. Trimming took off 6 bases at V and 0 bases at J, with 9 bases between the two ends. The CDR3 is made up of 14 amino acids. Germline V gives CDR1 SNHLY, CDR2 FYNNEI. CDR3 DNA sequence: TGTGCCAGCAGAGAGCGTCATAGCAATCAGCCCCAGCATTTT. Translating gives CASRERHSNQPQHF.

The gene calls are TRBV7-8 and TRBJ2-5, with 10 bases lining up with TRBD2. CDR1 is SGHVS, CDR2 FQNEAQ, per germline. The CDR3 runs to 18 residues. V shed 4 bases and J 2 bases; nucleotides not matched to a gene: 13. The chain's CDR3 is CASSSESLAGMGQETQYF. CDR3 nucleotide sequence: TGTGCCAGCAGCTCAGAGTCACTAGCGGGAATGGGGCAAGAGACCCAGTACTTC. The full variable domain, in which reference TRBV7-8 and TRBJ2-5 provide the parts outside the CDR3, is GAGVSQSPRYKVAKRGQDVALRCDPISGHVSLFWYQQALGQGPEFLTYFQNEAQLDKSGLPSDRFFAERPEGSVSTLKIQRTQQEDSAVYLCASSSESLAGMGQETQYFGPGTRLLVL.

The J gene is TRBJ2-1, the V gene TRBV19; 8 nucleotides align to TRBD1. In germline, CDR1 is LNHDA, CDR2 SQIVND (reference sequence). After removal of 6 bases from V and 7 bases from J, the junction contained 5 bases not matched to a gene. This CDR3 has 13 amino acids. CDR3 DNA sequence: TGTGCCAGTAGCACAGGGGGTCGGAATGAGCAGTTCTTC. Amino acids: CASSTGGRNEQFF.

The chain uses TRBV2 and TRBJ1-2; no definite D call. Trimming took 8 bases from V and 8 from J, leaving 18 bases between them. The CDR3 covers 13 residues. In germline, CDR1 is SNHLY, CDR2 FYNNEI. CDR3 bases: TGTGCCAGCGGGTTGAATTGGCCCCAAGGCTACACCTTC. Its protein product is CASGLNWPQGYTF.

The rearrangement uses TRBV7-8 and TRBJ1-1, with 11 nucleotides matching TRBD1. The germline V gene has CDR1 SGHVS and CDR2 FQNEAQ. The CDR3 loop spans 14 amino acids. V was clipped by 5 bases and J by 5 bases; unmatched bases: 4. The CDR3 nucleotides read TGTGCCAGCAGCCAGGACAGGGGGCGGACTGAAGCTTTCTTT. Translating it yields CASSQDRGRTEAFF.